This T cell receptor (beta chain) was sequenced in a study of T cells in women clearing cervical HPV infection. As for the study in general: For cases, blood was sampled a median about 140 days after lesion detection, interquartile range roughly 85 to 200 days. Findings and limits, study-wide: Controls had more TRBV6-7 (about 0.16%) than cases (0.11%).

All participants had a single incident cervical HPV16 infection, and prevalent HPV16 infections were excluded. The CDR3 totals 15 residues. V was pared by 4 bases and J by 6 bases, with 4 bases of the junction left unmatched. The germline V gene encodes CDR1 MNHEY and CDR2 SMNVEV (reference sequence). Sequenced by immunoSEQ multiplex PCR; TCRdb stores in-frame clones only, minus some. The sample totals about 18,000 clones. A remark on this clone: Its matching antigen is unknown. The read is 3 residues too short to cover the CDR3 end, so that end is filled in from the germline J gene.

The TCR sequence derives from a woman aged 18 to 75 with a cervical HPV16 infection that either progressed to CIN3+ or cleared (not recorded which). This chain uses TRBV27 with TRBJ2-2; 11 bases map to TRBD1. Sequencing was carried out using blood buffy coat. CDR3 amino acids: CASSWTGGFAGELFF. The sequenced part of the CDR3 DNA is TGTGCCAGCAGTTGGACAGGGGGCTTTGCCGGGGAG.